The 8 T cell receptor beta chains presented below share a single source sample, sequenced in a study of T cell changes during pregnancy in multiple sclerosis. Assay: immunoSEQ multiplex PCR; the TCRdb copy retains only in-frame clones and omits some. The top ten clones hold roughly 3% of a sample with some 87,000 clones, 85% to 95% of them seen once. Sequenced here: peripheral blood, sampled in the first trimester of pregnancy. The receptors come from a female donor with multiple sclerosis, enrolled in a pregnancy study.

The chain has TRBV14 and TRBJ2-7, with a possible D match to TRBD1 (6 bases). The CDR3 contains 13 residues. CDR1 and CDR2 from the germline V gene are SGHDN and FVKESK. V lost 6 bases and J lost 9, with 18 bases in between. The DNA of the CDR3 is TGTGCCAGCAGAGGGGGTGTCTGGAGCGCGCAGTACTTC. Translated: CASRGGVWSAQYF.

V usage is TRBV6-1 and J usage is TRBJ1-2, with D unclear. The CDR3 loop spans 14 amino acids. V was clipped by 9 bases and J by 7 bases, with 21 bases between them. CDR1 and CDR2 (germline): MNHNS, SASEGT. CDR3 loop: CASTESVLLPGYTF. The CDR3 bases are TGTGCCAGTACCGAGTCTGTACTCCTCCCTGGCTACACCTTC.

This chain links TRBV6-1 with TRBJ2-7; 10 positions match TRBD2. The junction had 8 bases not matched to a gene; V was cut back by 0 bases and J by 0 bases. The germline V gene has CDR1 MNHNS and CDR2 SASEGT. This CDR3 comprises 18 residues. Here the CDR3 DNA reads TGTGCCAGCAGTGAAGCGATAAGACTAGCGGGCTTCTCCTACGAGCAGTACTTC. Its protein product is CASSEAIRLAGFSYEQYF.

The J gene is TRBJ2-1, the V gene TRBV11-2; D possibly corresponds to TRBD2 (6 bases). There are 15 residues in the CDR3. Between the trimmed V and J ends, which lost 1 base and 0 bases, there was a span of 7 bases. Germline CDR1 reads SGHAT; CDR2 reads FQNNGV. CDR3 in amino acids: CASSLVGGSYNEQFF. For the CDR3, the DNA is TGTGCCAGCAGCTTAGTGGGGGGCTCCTACAATGAGCAGTTCTTC.

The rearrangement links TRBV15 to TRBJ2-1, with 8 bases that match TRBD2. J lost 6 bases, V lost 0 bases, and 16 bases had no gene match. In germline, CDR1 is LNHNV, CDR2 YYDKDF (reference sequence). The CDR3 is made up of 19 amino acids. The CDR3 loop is CATSRDWSGSFDSSNEQFF. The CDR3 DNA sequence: TGTGCCACCAGCAGAGATTGGAGCGGGAGCTTCGATAGTAGCAATGAGCAGTTCTTC.

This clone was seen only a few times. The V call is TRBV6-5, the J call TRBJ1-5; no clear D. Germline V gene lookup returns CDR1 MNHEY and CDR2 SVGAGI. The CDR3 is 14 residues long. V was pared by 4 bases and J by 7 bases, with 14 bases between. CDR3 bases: TGTGCCAGCAGTTCGTGGAGAGGCGAGCAGCCCCAGCATTTT. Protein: CASSSWRGEQPQHF.

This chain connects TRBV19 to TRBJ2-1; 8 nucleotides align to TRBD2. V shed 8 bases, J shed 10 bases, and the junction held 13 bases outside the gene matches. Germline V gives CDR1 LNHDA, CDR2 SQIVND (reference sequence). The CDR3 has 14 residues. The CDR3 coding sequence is TGTGCCAGTCGCCCGGGACTAGAACTCGGGGAGCAGTTCTTC. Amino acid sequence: CASRPGLELGEQFF.

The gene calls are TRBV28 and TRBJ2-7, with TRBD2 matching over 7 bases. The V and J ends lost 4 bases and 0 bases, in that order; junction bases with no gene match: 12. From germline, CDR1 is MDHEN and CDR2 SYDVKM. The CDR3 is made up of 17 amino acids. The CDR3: CASSSHLGSGPSYEQYF. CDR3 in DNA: TGTGCCAGCAGTTCCCATCTAGGTAGCGGGCCCTCCTACGAGCAGTACTTC.